Listed below are T cell receptor beta chains from one sample, sequenced in a study of T cells of healthy individuals. TCRdb re-called the 5' RACE reads through MiXCR, storing one row per CDR3 protein. Of 63,000 or so distinct CDR3 sequences listed, roughly 15% were seen once; the top ten hold approximately 4.7%. The receptor set was obtained from a human donor in good health. Both conserved end residues are part of each CDR3. The D gene is left open where the match is weak. Clone size is shown for a subset of rows, as once, few, many or a class of expanded clone.

v_call	cdr3_length	clone_size	d_call	j_call	cdr3_aa	cdr3_nt
TRBV5-1	14	few	-	TRBJ2-7	CASSLDLGGYEQYF	TGCGCCAGCAGCTTGGACCTTGGGGGTTACGAGCAGTACTTC
TRBV29-1	11	many	-	TRBJ1-6	CSVEVLSILHF	TGCAGCGTTGAAGTGTTGTCCATCCTCCACTTT
TRBV28	14	few	-	TRBJ2-7	CASRGRATNYEQYF	TGTGCCAGCAGGGGCAGGGCGACAAACTACGAGCAGTACTTC
TRBV7-2	14	-	-	TRBJ2-7	CASSFFRGAYEQYF	TGTGCCAGCAGCTTTTTTCGCGGAGCCTACGAGCAGTACTTC
TRBV11-1	11	many	-	TRBJ2-7	CASSLYYEQYF	TGTGCCAGCAGCCTTTACTACGAGCAGTACTTC
TRBV5-6	15	few	TRBD2	TRBJ2-1	CASSLRGEGYNEQFF	TGTGCCAGCAGCTTGCGGGGGGAAGGATACAATGAGCAGTTCTTC
TRBV20-1	13	many	-	TRBJ2-3	CSASAGSTDTQYF	TGCAGTGCTAGTGCGGGCAGCACAGATACGCAGTATTTT
TRBV6-5	14	-	-	TRBJ1-1	CASSYLKTDTEAFF	TGTGCCAGCAGTTACTTAAAGACAGACACTGAAGCTTTCTTT
TRBV4-2	16	many	-	TRBJ2-7	CASSQEIGVPSYEQYF	TGTGCCAGCAGCCAAGAAATAGGGGTCCCTTCCTACGAGCAGTACTTC
TRBV9	16	many	TRBD2	TRBJ2-3	CASSMPSGGYTDTQYF	TGTGCCAGCAGCATGCCTAGCGGGGGCTACACAGATACGCAGTATTTT
TRBV20-1	12	-	-	TRBJ1-1	CSANLRNTEAFF	TGCAGTGCTAATCTCCGGAACACTGAAGCTTTCTTT
TRBV6-2/TRBV6-3	14	few	TRBD1	TRBJ1-5	CASRGTGGIQPQHF	TGTGCCAGCAGAGGGACAGGGGGCATTCAGCCCCAGCATTTT
TRBV29-1	12	few	-	TRBJ1-1	CSVYRTNTEAFF	TGCAGCGTGTACAGGACTAACACTGAAGCTTTCTTT
TRBV9	16	many	-	TRBJ2-3	CASSVVGMGSTDTQYF	TGTGCCAGCAGCGTAGTAGGGATGGGGAGCACAGATACGCAGTATTTT
TRBV5-1	12	-	-	TRBJ2-7	CASSITEDEQYF	TGCGCCAGCAGCATAACAGAAGACGAGCAGTACTTC
TRBV15	14	few	-	TRBJ2-7	CATSRIDRYYEQYF	TGTGCCACCAGCAGGATTGACAGGTACTACGAGCAGTACTTC
TRBV3-1	17	many	TRBD1	TRBJ1-6	CASSQDWLDRGFRSLHF	TGTGCCAGCAGCCAAGATTGGTTGGACAGGGGATTTAGATCCCTCCACTTT
TRBV6-5	16	few	TRBD1	TRBJ2-7	CASSYDPTGVTYEQYF	TGTGCCAGCAGTTACGATCCTACAGGGGTCACCTACGAGCAGTACTTC
TRBV7-6	12	many	-	TRBJ2-7	CASSLTTYEQYF	TGTGCCAGCAGCTTAACGACCTACGAGCAGTACTTC
TRBV28	15	few	-	TRBJ1-6	CASLLAGGAPSPLHF	TGTGCCAGCCTTCTGGCAGGCGGCGCCCCATCACCCCTCCACTTT
TRBV12-3/TRBV12-4	12	-	-	TRBJ1-2	CASSVLEGAYTF	TGTGCCAGCAGTGTTTTGGAGGGAGCCTACACCTTC
TRBV7-1	15	few	-	TRBJ2-3	CASSDTRLQADTQYF	TGTGCCAGCAGCGACACGCGATTACAAGCAGATACGCAGTATTTT
TRBV7-3	16	-	-	TRBJ2-3	CASRKVGGDTTDTQYF	TGTGCCAGCAGGAAAGTTGGGGGGGACACCACAGATACGCAGTATTTT
TRBV4-1	15	-	-	TRBJ1-5	CASSQYRDGDQPQHF	TGCGCCAGCAGCCAATACCGGGACGGTGATCAGCCCCAGCATTTT
TRBV20-1	14	few	TRBD1	TRBJ2-7	CSALRTGGTYEQYF	TGCAGTGCTCTCCGGACAGGGGGAACCTACGAGCAGTACTTC
TRBV7-3	15	many	-	TRBJ2-5	CASSLSGRVQETQYF	TGTGCCAGCAGCTTAAGCGGCAGGGTACAAGAGACCCAGTACTTC
TRBV18	13	many	TRBD1	TRBJ2-7	CASSRDRVDEQYF	TGTGCCAGCTCACGGGACAGGGTAGACGAGCAGTACTTC
TRBV4-3	14	-	TRBD2	TRBJ2-7	CASSQSGLAVEQYF	TGCGCCAGCAGCCAATCGGGACTAGCGGTCGAGCAGTACTTC
TRBV12-3/TRBV12-4	15	-	TRBD1	TRBJ2-7	CASSLGQTYSYEQYF	TGTGCCAGCAGTTTGGGACAGACCTACTCCTACGAGCAGTACTTC
TRBV20-1	12	many	-	TRBJ1-6	CSARGAGAPLHF	TGCAGTGCTAGAGGGGCCGGGGCACCCCTCCACTTT
TRBV6-1	15	-	-	TRBJ2-1	CASRERSSSYNEQFF	TGTGCCAGCAGGGAGCGGTCCTCCTCCTACAATGAGCAGTTCTTC
TRBV7-9	12	-	TRBD1	TRBJ1-1	CASSLAGQMAFF	TGTGCCAGCAGCTTAGCGGGACAGATGGCTTTCTTT